This T cell receptor (beta chain) stems from a study of regulatory T cells in long-lasting Graves disease. The TCR beta library used iRepertoire HTBI primers with Arm-PCR amplification of CDR3. TCRdb recomputed calls from the multiplex PCR reads with MiXCR, one row per CDR3 protein. Of under 450,000 distinct CDR3 sequences in the sample, 23% are singletons; the top ten hold around 24%. Specified time point: persistent/refractory GD, antithyroid drugs over 5 years with positive TRAb. Scientists built the TCR library using RNA that was extracted from PBMCs. The J segment lost 4 bases and the V segment lost 1 base, leaving 4 bases of the junction unmatched. CDR1 is LNHDA, CDR2 SQIVND, per germline (reference sequence). The CDR3 has 14 residues.

The TCR originated in a female donor with Graves disease. The chain uses TRBV19 and TRBJ2-7; 7 nucleotides agree with TRBD2. The input for sequencing was peripheral blood mononuclear cells (PBMCs), taken when the disease was refractory, from a patient treated with antithyroid drugs. CDR3 sequence reads: CASSIGEGPYEQYF. CDR3 DNA: TGTGCCAGTAGTATAGGGGAGGGCCCTTACGAGCAGTACTTC.